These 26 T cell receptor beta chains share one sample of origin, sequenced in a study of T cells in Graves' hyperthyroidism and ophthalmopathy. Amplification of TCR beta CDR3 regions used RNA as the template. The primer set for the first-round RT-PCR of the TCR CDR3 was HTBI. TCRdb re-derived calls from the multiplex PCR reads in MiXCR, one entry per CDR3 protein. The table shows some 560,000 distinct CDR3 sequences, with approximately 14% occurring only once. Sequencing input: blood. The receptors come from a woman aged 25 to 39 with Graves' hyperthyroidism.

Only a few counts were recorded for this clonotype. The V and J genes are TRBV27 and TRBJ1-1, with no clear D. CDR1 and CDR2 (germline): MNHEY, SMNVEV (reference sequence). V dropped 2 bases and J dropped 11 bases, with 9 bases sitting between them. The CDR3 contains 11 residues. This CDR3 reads CASSLLGRAFF. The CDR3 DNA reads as TGTGCCAGCAGTTTACTGGGTAGGGCTTTCTTT.

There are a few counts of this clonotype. The CDR3, as DNA: TGCAGTGCGAGATTAATAGCGGGAGGGCCGAACACCGGGGAGCTGTTTTTT. Its protein product is CSARLIAGGPNTGELFF. V is TRBV20-1 and J is TRBJ2-2; the match to TRBD2 covers 11 bases. Germline-derived CDR1 and CDR2 are DFQATT and SNEGSKA (reference sequence). This CDR3 has 17 residues. The V gene end was trimmed by 6 bases and the J gene end by 0 bases; junction bases not matched to a gene: 9.

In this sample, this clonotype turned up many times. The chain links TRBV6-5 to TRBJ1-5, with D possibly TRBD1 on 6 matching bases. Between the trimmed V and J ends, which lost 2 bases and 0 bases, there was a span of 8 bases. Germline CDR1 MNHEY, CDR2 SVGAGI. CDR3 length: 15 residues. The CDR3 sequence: CASSYAGDSNQPQHF. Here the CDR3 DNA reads TGTGCCAGCAGTTACGCAGGGGATAGCAATCAGCCCCAGCATTTT.

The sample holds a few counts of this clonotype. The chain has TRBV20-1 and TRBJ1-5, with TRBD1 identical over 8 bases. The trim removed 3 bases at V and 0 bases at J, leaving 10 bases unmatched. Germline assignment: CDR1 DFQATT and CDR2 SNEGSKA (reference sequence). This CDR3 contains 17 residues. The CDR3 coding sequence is TGCAGTGCTAGGCCAGGGGGCAGGGTGGATAGCAATCAGCCCCAGCATTTT. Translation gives CSARPGGRVDSNQPQHF.

The CDR3 DNA reads as TGTGCCTGGAGTCCCCGCGCGTGGGACAGGGGATCCGGTCAGCCCCAGCATTTT. This gives the protein CAWSPRAWDRGSGQPQHF. V gene TRBV30 combines with J gene TRBJ1-5, with TRBD1 identical over 10 bases. After removal of 2 bases from V and 6 bases from J, the junction contained 16 bases not matched to a gene. The CDR3 is 18 amino acids. CDR1 GTSNPN and CDR2 SVGIG come from the germline V gene (reference sequence).

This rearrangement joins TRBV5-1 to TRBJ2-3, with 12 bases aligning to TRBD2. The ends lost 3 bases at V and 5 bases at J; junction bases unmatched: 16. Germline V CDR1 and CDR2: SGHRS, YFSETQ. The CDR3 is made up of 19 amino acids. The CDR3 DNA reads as TGCGCCAGCAGCTCGGCCCCCAGGACTAGCGGGGACCTCCGAGATACGCAGTATTTT. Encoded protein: CASSSAPRTSGDLRDTQYF.

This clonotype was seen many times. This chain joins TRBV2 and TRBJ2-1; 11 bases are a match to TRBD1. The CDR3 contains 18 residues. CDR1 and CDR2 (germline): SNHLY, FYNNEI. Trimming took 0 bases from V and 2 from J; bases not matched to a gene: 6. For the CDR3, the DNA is TGTGCCAGCAGTGAAGCGCCGGGGACAGGGGGAACCTACAATGAGCAGTTCTTC. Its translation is CASSEAPGTGGTYNEQFF. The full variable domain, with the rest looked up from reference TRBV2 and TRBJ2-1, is EPEVTQTPSHQVTQMGQEVILRCVPISNHLYFYWYRQILGQKVEFLVSFYNNEISEKSEIFDDQFSVERPDGSNFTLKIRSTKLEDSAMYFCASSEAPGTGGTYNEQFFGPGTRLTVL.

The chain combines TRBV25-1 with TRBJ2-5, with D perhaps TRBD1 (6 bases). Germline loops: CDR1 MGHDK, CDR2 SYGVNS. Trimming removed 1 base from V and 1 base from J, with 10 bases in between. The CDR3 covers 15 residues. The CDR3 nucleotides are TGTGCCAGCAGTGAATCCGGACAGTTCCAAGAGACCCAGTACTTC. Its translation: CASSESGQFQETQYF.

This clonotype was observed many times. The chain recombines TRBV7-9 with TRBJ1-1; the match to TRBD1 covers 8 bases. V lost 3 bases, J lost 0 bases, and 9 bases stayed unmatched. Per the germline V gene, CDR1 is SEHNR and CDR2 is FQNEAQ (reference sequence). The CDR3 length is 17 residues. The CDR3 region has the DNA TGTGCCAGCAGCTTTGAGGTACGGGGACAGGTGAACACTGAAGCTTTCTTT. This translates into CASSFEVRGQVNTEAFF. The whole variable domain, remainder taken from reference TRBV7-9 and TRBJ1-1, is DTGVSQNPRHKITKRGQNVTFRCDPISEHNRLYWYRQTLGQGPEFLTYFQNEAQLEKSRLLSDRFSAERPKGSFSTLEIQRTEQGDSAMYLCASSFEVRGQVNTEAFFGQGTRLTVV.

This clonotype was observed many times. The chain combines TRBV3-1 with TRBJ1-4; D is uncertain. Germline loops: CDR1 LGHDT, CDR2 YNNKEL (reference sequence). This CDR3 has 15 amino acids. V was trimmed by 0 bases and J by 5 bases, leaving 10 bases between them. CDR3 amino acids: CASSQEKGVNEKLFF. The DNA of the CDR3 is TGTGCCAGCAGCCAAGAAAAGGGAGTGAATGAAAAACTGTTTTTT.

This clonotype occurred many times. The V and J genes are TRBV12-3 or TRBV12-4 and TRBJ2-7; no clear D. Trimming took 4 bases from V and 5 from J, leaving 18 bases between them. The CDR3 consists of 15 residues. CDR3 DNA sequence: TGTGCCAGCAGTTCCTTGTCGGGCTTACGGCACGAGCAGTACTTC. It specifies CASSSLSGLRHEQYF.

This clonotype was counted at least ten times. CDR3 DNA: TGTGCCAGCAGACCGGGACAGATACTGAATGAGCAGTTCTTC. This sequence encodes CASRPGQILNEQFF. The chain carries TRBV27 and TRBJ2-1; 7 bases agree with TRBD1. Germline V gives CDR1 MNHEY, CDR2 SMNVEV (reference sequence). The length of the CDR3 is 14 residues. Trimming took 6 bases from V and 7 from J; bases not matched to a gene: 9.

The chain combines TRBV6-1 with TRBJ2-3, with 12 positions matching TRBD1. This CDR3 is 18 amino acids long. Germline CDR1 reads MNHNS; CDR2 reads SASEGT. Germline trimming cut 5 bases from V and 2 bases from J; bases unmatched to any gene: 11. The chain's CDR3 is CASSLGTGGEGATDTQYF. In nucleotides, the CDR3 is TGTGCCAGCAGTCTCGGGACAGGGGGCGAGGGGGCCACAGATACGCAGTATTTT.

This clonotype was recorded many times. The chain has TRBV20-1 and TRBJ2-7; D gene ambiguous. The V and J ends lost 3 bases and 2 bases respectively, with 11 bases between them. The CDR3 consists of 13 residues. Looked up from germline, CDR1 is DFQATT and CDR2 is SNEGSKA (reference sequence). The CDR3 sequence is CSARKGSTYEQYF. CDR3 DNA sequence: TGCAGTGCTAGGAAGGGATCGACCTACGAGCAGTACTTC.

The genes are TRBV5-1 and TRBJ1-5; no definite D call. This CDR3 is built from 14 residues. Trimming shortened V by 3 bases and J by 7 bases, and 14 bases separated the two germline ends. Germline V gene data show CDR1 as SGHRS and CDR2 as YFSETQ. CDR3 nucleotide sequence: TGCGCCAGCAGCTCCGGCCCCGAAGAACAGCCCCAGCATTTT. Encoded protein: CASSSGPEEQPQHF.

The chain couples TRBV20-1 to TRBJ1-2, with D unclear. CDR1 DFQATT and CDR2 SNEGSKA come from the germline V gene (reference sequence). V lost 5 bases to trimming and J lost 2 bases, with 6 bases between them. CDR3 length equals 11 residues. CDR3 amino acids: CSAPRNYGYTF. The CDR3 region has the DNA TGCAGTGCTCCACGAAACTATGGCTACACCTTC.

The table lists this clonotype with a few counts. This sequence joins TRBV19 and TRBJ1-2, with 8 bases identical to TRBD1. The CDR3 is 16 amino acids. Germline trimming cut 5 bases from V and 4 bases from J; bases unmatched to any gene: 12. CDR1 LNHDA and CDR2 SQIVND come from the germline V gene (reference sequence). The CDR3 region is CASSRSWDRFSYGYTF. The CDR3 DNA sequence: TGTGCCAGTAGTCGTTCGTGGGACAGGTTCAGCTATGGCTACACCTTC. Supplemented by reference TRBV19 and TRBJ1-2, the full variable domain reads DGGITQSPKYLFRKEGQNVTLSCEQNLNHDAMYWYRQDPGQGLRLIYYSQIVNDFQKGDIAEGYSVSREKKESFPLTVTSAQKNPTAFYLCASSRSWDRFSYGYTFGSGTRLTVV.

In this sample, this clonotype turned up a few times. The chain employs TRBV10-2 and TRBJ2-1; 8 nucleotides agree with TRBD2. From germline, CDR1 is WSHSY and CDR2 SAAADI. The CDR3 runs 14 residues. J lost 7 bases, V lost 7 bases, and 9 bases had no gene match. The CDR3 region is CASTSGGLKNEQFF. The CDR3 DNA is TGCGCCAGCACGTCGGGAGGGCTCAAAAATGAGCAGTTCTTC.

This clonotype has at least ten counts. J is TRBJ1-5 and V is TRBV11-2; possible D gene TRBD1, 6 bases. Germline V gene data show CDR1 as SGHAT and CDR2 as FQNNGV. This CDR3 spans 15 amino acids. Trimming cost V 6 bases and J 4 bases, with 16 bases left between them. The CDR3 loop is CASRQGGQGNQPQHF. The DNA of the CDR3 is TGTGCCAGCAGGCAAGGGGGGCAGGGTAATCAGCCCCAGCATTTT.

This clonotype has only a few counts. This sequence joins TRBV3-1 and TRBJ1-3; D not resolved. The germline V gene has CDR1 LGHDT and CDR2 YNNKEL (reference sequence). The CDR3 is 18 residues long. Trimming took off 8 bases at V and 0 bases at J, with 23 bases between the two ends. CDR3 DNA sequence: TGTGCCAGCTCACCATCCCCGTGGCGCCCCCACTCTGGAAACACCATATATTTT. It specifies CASSPSPWRPHSGNTIYF.

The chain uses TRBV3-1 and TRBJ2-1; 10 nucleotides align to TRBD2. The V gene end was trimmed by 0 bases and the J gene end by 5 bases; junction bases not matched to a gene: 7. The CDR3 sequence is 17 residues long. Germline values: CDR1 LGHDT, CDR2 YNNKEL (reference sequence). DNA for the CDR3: TGTGCCAGCAGCCAAGATTATGGGACTAGCGTACACAATGAGCAGTTCTTC. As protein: CASSQDYGTSVHNEQFF.

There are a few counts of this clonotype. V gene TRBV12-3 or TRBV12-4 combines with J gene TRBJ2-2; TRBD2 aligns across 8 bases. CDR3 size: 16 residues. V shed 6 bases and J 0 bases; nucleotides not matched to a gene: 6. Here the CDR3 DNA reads TGTGCCAGCAGGCTCAGCGGGAGTGCGAACACCGGGGAGCTGTTTTTT. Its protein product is CASRLSGSANTGELFF.

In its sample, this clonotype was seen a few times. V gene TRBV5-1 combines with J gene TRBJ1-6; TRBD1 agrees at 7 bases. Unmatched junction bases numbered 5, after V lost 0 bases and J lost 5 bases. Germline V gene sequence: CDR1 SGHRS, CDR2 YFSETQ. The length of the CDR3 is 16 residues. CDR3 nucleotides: TGCGCCAGCAGCTTGGACCCGGGACAGCATAATTCACCCCTCCACTTT. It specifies CASSLDPGQHNSPLHF.

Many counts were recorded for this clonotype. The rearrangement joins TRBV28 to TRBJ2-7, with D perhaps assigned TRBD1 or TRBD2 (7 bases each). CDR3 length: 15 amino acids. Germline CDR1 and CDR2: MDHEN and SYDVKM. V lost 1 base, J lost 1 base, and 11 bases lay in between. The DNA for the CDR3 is TGTGCCAGCAGTTTATTCCAGGGGGGGTCCTACGAGCAGTACTTC. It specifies CASSLFQGGSYEQYF.

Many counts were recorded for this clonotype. CDR3 loop: CASSLHGTGYGYTF. CDR3 DNA: TGTGCCAGCAGCCTCCACGGGACAGGCTATGGCTACACCTTC. The chain uses TRBV7-9 and TRBJ1-2; 8 nucleotides line up with TRBD1. V was clipped by 5 bases and J by 4 bases; unmatched bases: 6. From germline, CDR1 is SEHNR and CDR2 FQNEAQ (reference sequence). This CDR3 is 14 amino acids long.

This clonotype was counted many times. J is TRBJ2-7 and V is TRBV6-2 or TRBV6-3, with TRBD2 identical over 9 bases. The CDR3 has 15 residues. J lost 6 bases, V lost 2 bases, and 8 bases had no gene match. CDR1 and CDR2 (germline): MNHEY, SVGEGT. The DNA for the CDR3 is TGTGCCAGCAGTTACGGTGCGGGAGGGCCTGGCGAGCAGTACTTC. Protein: CASSYGAGGPGEQYF.